The 15 T cell receptor beta chains in this list originate from one sample, sequenced in a study of CD8 T cell repertoires and HIV-1 epitope variants. This table comes from immunoSEQ multiplex PCR, and its TCRdb copy is limited to in-frame clones, with some not included. The repertoire has roughly 5,200 clones, approximately 65% of them found once; the top ten carry approximately 45%. The antigens these receptors bind are not known. The sequenced material came from cultured CD8+ T cells derived from PBMCs. These receptors all come from a male donor with HIV.

The sample holds a few counts of this clone. The chain carries TRBV6-5 and TRBJ1-2; D call uncertain. Deletions cut 7 bases from V and 5 bases from J, with 14 bases between. CDR3 length equals 13 residues. CDR1 is MNHEY, CDR2 SVGAGI, per germline. The CDR3 sequence: CASTSNAGYGYTF. CDR3 nucleotides: TGTGCCAGCACCTCGAACGCGGGGTATGGCTACACCTTC.

The chain has TRBV2 and TRBJ1-1; 8 nucleotides line up with TRBD1. Germline V lookup: CDR1 SNHLY, CDR2 FYNNEI. V was clipped by 4 bases and J by 0 bases; unmatched bases: 13. CDR3 size: 18 residues. The CDR3, as DNA: TGTGCCAGCAGTGCAGGACGACAGGGGTTCGGGATGAACACTGAAGCTTTCTTT. Translated, it gives CASSAGRQGFGMNTEAFF.

This clone was observed a few times. This chain uses TRBV7-6 with TRBJ2-7, with D perhaps assigned TRBD1 or TRBD2 (5 bases each). This CDR3 region has 15 residues. Germline loops: CDR1 SGHVS, CDR2 FNYEAQ. The V and J ends lost 5 bases and 2 bases respectively, with 16 bases between them. The CDR3 nucleotides are TGTGCCAGCAGCCAAAACCCCGGGGCTCCCTACGAGCAGTACTTC. Its translation is CASSQNPGAPYEQYF.

The chain recombines TRBV7-9 with TRBJ1-1; D might be TRBD1 (6 bases). Per germline, CDR1 SEHNR and CDR2 FQNEAQ (reference sequence). V was shortened by 1 base and J by 1 base, with 7 bases between the two germline ends. The CDR3 is 14 residues long. The CDR3 is CASSLDRENTEAFF. CDR3 coding DNA: TGTGCCAGCAGCTTAGACAGGGAGAACACTGAAGCTTTCTTT. The whole variable domain, remainder taken from reference TRBV7-9 and TRBJ1-1, is DTGVSQNPRHKITKRGQNVTFRCDPISEHNRLYWYRQTLGQGPEFLTYFQNEAQLEKSRLLSDRFSAERPKGSFSTLEIQRTEQGDSAMYLCASSLDRENTEAFFGQGTRLTVV.

The rearrangement links TRBV2 to TRBJ2-3, with no clear D. Germline CDR1 is SNHLY and CDR2 is FYNNEI. The CDR3 has 12 amino acids. V lost 9 bases to trimming and J lost 1 base, with 8 bases between them. CDR3 protein: CARRLGTDTQYF. CDR3 nucleotides: TGTGCCAGAAGACTCGGCACAGATACGCAGTATTTT.

The chain is built from TRBV15 and TRBJ2-3; TRBD2 aligns across 13 bases. The CDR3 loop spans 15 amino acids. Germline values: CDR1 LNHNV, CDR2 YYDKDF (reference sequence). The V segment lost 3 bases and the J segment 4 bases; nucleotides outside the gene matches: 1. The CDR3 DNA follows: TGTGCCACCAGCAGTACTAGCGGGGGGGCAGATACGCAGTATTTT. This translates into CATSSTSGGADTQYF.

The table lists this clone with a few counts. The chain carries TRBV18 and TRBJ2-5; D may be TRBD2 (5 bases). In germline, CDR1 is KGHSH, CDR2 LQKENI. The CDR3 is 14 residues long. Trimming removed 2 bases at V and 1 base at J, with 8 bases between. The CDR3 DNA reads TGTGCCAGCTCACCAGGACTTTCCCAAGAGACCCAGTACTTC. Protein: CASSPGLSQETQYF.

V and J are TRBV28 and TRBJ1-5; 8 bases align to TRBD1. The CDR3 has 14 residues. Per germline, CDR1 MDHEN and CDR2 SYDVKM. J was trimmed by 3 bases and V by 3 bases; bases with no gene match: 1. The chain's CDR3 is CASSLDRDNQPQHF. CDR3 nucleotides: TGTGCCAGCAGTTTGGACAGGGACAATCAGCCCCAGCATTTT.

The chain is built from TRBV10-3 and TRBJ2-2; D gene ambiguous. This CDR3 has 15 residues. Germline CDR1 ENHRY, CDR2 SYGVKD. Between the trimmed V and J ends, which lost 3 bases and 5 bases, there was a span of 13 bases. CDR3 in amino acids: CAISENLGVTGELFF. The CDR3 DNA reads TGTGCCATCAGTGAAAATCTAGGCGTTACCGGGGAGCTGTTTTTT.

The genes are TRBV11-2 and TRBJ2-7, with 7 bases that match TRBD1. The germline gives CDR1 SGHAT, CDR2 FQNNGV. The CDR3 extends over 14 amino acids. Losses at the gene ends were 5 bases for V and 1 base for J; bases not matched to a gene: 5. CDR3 loop: CASSRSQGSYEQYF. CDR3 bases: TGTGCCAGCAGCCGGTCACAGGGGTCCTACGAGCAGTACTTC.

The V and J genes are TRBV23-1 and TRBJ2-7; D is possibly TRBD2 (6 bases). TRBV23-1 is an open reading frame whose function is uncertain. The CDR3 has 19 residues. V was clipped by 6 bases and J by 0 bases, with 27 bases between them. CDR3: CASSQEPGAGALSSYEQYF. The CDR3 DNA reads TGCGCCAGCAGCCAAGAGCCGGGAGCGGGCGCCCTGAGCTCCTACGAGCAGTACTTC.

This clone has more than one count but fewer than ten. The chain carries TRBV7-9 and TRBJ1-1; 10 bases fit TRBD1. The ends lost 5 bases at V and 7 bases at J; junction bases unmatched: 10. The CDR3 consists of 15 residues. Looked up from germline, CDR1 is SEHNR and CDR2 is FQNEAQ (reference sequence). CDR3: CASSQSTGGGYEAFF. The CDR3, as DNA: TGTGCCAGCAGCCAATCGACAGGGGGCGGCTATGAAGCTTTCTTT.

This chain connects TRBV6-5 to TRBJ2-7; 7 bases are shared with TRBD1. Per the germline V gene, CDR1 is MNHEY and CDR2 is SVGAGI. Trimming took 2 bases from V and 5 from J; bases not matched to a gene: 3. The CDR3 length is 13 residues. This chain's CDR3 is CASSYQGVNEQYF. The DNA for the CDR3 is TGTGCCAGCAGTTACCAGGGGGTGAACGAGCAGTACTTC.

This chain uses TRBV4-3 with TRBJ2-1; D call uncertain. V lost 2 bases and J 4 bases, leaving 12 bases between the germline ends. The CDR3 contains 15 residues. Germline V gene lookup returns CDR1 LGHNA and CDR2 YSLEER. The CDR3 sequence: CASSQSRSMYNEQFF. CDR3 nucleotide sequence: TGCGCCAGCAGCCAATCGCGGAGCATGTACAATGAGCAGTTCTTC.

V and J are TRBV2 and TRBJ2-1; TRBD1 agrees at 9 bases. Germline V gives CDR1 SNHLY, CDR2 FYNNEI. V lost 6 bases and J lost 5; bases outside the gene matches: 11. There are 16 residues in the CDR3. CDR3: CASRERTGEPHNEQFF. As DNA, the CDR3 is TGTGCCAGCAGAGAGCGGACAGGGGAGCCCCACAATGAGCAGTTCTTC. Looking up the rest from reference TRBV2 and TRBJ2-1 gives the full variable domain: EPEVTQTPSHQVTQMGQEVILRCVPISNHLYFYWYRQILGQKVEFLVSFYNNEISEKSEIFDDQFSVERPDGSNFTLKIRSTKLEDSAMYFCASRERTGEPHNEQFFGPGTRLTVL.